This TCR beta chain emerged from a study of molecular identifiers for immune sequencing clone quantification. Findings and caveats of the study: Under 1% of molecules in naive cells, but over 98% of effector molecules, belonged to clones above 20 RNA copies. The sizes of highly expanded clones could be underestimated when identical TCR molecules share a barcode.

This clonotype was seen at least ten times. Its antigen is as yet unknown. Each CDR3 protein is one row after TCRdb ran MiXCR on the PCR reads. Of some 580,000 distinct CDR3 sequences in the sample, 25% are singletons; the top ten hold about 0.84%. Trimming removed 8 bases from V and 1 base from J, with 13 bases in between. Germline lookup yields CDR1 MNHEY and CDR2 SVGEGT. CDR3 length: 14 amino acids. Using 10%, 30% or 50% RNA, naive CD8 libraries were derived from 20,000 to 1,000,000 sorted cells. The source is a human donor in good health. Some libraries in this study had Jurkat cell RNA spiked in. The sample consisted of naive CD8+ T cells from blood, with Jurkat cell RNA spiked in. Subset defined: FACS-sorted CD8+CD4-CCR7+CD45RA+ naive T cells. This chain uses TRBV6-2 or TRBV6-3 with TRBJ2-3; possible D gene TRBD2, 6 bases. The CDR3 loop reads CASGGLRRTDTQYF. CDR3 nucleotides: TGTGCCAGCGGAGGACTAAGGCGCACAGATACGCAGTATTTT.